The present entry profiles one TCR beta chain with its context. Its antigen is currently unknown. Gene names are the mouse ones. The CDR3 end lies 1 residue beyond the end of the read and is filled in from the germline J gene. J gave up 7 bases and V 1 base, and 4 bases lay outside the gene matches. Germline lookup yields CDR1 SNHLY and CDR2 FYNGKV (reference sequence). The CDR3 extends over 15 amino acids. These data are taken from a study of tissue T cells after allogeneic stem cell transplantation. Study-level results: In patients and mice, blood and spleen missed much of tissue repertoire.

The data were produced by immunoSEQ multiplex PCR, yet TCRdb's version contains in-frame clones alone and is incomplete. Of 3,500 to 4,500 clones in the sample, 40% to 50% were seen once. Specified time point: mouse harvest day 14 after allogeneic transplant. Each mouse received 10^7 T-cell-depleted marrow cells plus 10^6 splenic CD5+ T cells by tail vein. Sequencing was carried out using lymph node tissue. The V and J genes are TRBV3 and TRBJ2-4; 11 bases are a match to TRBD2. The receptor comes from a female BALB/c mouse given C57BL/6 T cells with graft-versus-host disease after an allogeneic hematopoietic cell transplant. The DNA read from the CDR3 is TGTGCCAGCAGCTTAGAACTGGGGGGGCGGGACACCTTGTAC. This codes for CASSLELGGRDTLY. The entire CDR3 is CASSLELGGRDTLYF.